The clone carrying this T cell receptor beta chain was recorded many times. These data come from a study of blood T cells in healthy people across ages. A second about 6 to 11 cycle PCR used barcoded and J-beta primers. TCRdb reanalysed the 5' RACE reads using MiXCR and keeps one entry per CDR3 protein. Of about 1.6 million distinct CDR3 sequences listed, roughly 32% are singletons. Sequencing input: blood. This clonotype originated in a woman in her twenties or thirties in good health.

In nucleotides, the CDR3 is TGCAGCGCCTCGGGGGCCTACGAGCAGTACTTC. Translated, it gives CSASGAYEQYF. The rearrangement uses TRBV20-1 and TRBJ2-7; TRBD2 is a possible D gene (6 bases). The V gene's germline CDR1 is DFQATT and CDR2 SNEGSKA (reference sequence). The CDR3 extends over 11 amino acids.